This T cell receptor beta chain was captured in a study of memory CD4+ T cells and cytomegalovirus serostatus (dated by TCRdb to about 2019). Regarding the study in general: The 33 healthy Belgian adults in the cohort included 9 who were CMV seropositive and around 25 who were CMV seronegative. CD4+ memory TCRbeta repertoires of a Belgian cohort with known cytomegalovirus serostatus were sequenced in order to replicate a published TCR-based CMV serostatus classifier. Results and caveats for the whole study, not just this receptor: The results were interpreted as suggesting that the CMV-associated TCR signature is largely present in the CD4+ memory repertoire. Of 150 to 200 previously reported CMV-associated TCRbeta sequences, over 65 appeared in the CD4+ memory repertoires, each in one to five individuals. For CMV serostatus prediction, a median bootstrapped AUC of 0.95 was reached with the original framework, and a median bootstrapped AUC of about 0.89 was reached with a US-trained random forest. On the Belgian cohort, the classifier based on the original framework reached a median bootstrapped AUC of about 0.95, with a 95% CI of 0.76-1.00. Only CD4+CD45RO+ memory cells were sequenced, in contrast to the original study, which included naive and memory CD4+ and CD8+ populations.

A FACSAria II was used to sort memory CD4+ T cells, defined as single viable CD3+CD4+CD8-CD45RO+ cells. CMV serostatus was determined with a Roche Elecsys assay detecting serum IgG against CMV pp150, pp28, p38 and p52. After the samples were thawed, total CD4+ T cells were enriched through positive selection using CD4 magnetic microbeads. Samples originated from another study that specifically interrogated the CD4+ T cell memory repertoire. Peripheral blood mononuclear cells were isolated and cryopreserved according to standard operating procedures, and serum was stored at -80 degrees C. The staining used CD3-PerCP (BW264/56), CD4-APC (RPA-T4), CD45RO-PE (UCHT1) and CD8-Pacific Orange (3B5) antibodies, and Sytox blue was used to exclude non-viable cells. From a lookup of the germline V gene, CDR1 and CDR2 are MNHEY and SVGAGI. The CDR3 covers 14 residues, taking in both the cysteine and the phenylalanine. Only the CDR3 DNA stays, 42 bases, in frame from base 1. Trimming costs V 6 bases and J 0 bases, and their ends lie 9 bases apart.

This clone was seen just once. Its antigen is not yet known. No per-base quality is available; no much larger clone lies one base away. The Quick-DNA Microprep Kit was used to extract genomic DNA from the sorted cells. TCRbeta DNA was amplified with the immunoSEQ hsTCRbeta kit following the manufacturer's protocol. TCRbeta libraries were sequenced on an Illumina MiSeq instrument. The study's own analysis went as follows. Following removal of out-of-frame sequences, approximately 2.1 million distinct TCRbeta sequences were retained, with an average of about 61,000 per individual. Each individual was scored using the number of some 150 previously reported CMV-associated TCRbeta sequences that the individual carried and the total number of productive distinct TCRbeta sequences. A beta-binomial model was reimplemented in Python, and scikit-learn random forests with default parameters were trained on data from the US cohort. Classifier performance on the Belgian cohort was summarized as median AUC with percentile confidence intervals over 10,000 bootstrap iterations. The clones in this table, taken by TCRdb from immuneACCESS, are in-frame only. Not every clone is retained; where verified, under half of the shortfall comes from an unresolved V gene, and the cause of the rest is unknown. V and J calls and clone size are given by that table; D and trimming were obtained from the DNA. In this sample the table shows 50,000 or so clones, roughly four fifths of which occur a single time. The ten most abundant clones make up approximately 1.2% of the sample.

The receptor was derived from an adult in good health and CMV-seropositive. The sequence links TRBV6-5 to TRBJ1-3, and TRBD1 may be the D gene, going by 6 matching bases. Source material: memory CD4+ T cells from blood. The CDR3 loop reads CASRNRASGNTIYF. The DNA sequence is TGTGCCAGCAGAAACAGGGCCTCTGGAAACACCATATATTTT.